Listed below are T cell receptor beta chains from one sample, sequenced in a study of blood T cell repertoires in COVID-19. TCRdb's copy holds only in-frame clones and misses some; the assay was immunoSEQ multiplex PCR. The profile shows about 120,000 clones, roughly 85% of them singletons. The sample comprised peripheral blood. These receptors all come from a man at least 80 years old with active or convalescent COVID-19. Both conserved end residues are part of each CDR3. D genes are given only for firm matches. Clone size is stated in some rows and not others, as once, few, many or a class when expanded.

d_call j_call v_call clone_size cdr3_aa cdr3_nt
TRBD1 TRBJ2-2 TRBV7-8 NA CASSLNPGQGTGELFF TGTGCCAGCAGCTTAAATCCGGGACAGGGAACCGGGGAGCTGTTTTTT
NA TRBJ2-7 TRBV20-1 many CSAGSEQYF TGCAGCGCAGGGTCCGAGCAGTACTTC
NA TRBJ2-3 TRBV20-1 NA CSASRGAWESTDTQYF TGCAGTGCTAGTCGCGGGGCATGGGAAAGCACAGATACGCAGTATTTT
NA TRBJ1-1 TRBV7-9 once CASTFDYPSEDTEAFF TGTGCCAGCACCTTCGACTACCCCTCTGAGGACACTGAAGCTTTCTTT
NA TRBJ1-2 TRBV19 NA CASSIRADGYTF TGTGCCAGTAGTATCAGGGCAGATGGCTACACCTTC
TRBD1 TRBJ2-7 TRBV6-6 NA CASSTRDRAYEQYF TGTGCCAGCAGTACCCGGGACAGGGCCTACGAGCAGTACTTC
NA TRBJ2-2 TRBV5-1 NA CASSLDGGSNTGELFF TGCGCCAGCAGCTTGGATGGGGGCTCGAACACCGGGGAGCTGTTTTTT
TRBD1 TRBJ1-2 TRBV5-1 NA CASSWGQETYGYTF TGCGCCAGCAGCTGGGGACAGGAGACCTATGGCTACACCTTC
TRBD2 TRBJ2-7 TRBV7-8 NA CASSWRTSGDYEQYF TGTGCCAGCAGCTGGAGGACTAGCGGGGACTACGAGCAGTACTTC
TRBD1 TRBJ2-2 TRBV5-6 NA CASSTLRQGGNTGELFF TGTGCCAGCAGCACCCTTCGACAGGGTGGGAACACCGGGGAGCTGTTTTTT
NA TRBJ2-7 TRBV10-1 NA CASSGYNRELSYEQYF TGCGCCAGCAGTGGTTATAACCGTGAACTCTCCTACGAGCAGTACTTC
TRBD2 TRBJ2-7 TRBV7-9 NA CASSVTLPGLAGVYEQYF TGTGCCAGCAGCGTTACCTTACCGGGACTAGCGGGGGTCTACGAGCAGTACTTC
NA TRBJ2-5 TRBV5-1 NA CASSLQTAGETQYF TGCGCCAGCAGCTTACAGACAGCCGGGGAGACCCAGTACTTC
NA TRBJ1-2 TRBV19 NA CASSDRNYGYTF TGTGCCAGTAGTGACAGGAACTATGGCTACACCTTC
TRBD1 TRBJ1-1 TRBV11-1 NA CASSLAGTGKNTEAFF TGTGCCAGCAGCTTAGCCGGGACAGGGAAAAACACTGAAGCTTTCTTT
TRBD1 TRBJ1-3 TRBV19 NA CASSIQGAGNTIYF TGTGCCAGTAGTATACAGGGGGCTGGAAACACCATATATTTT
NA TRBJ1-6 TRBV3-1/TRBV3-2 NA CASSQAGYNNSPLHF TGTGCCAGCAGCCAAGCAGGGTATAATAATTCACCCCTCCACTTT
NA TRBJ1-6 TRBV11-2 NA CASSPREAGSPLHF TGTGCCAGCAGCCCCAGGGAGGCGGGTTCACCCCTCCACTTT
TRBD1 TRBJ1-6 TRBV29-1 NA CSASTGGNSPLHF TGCAGCGCCTCGACAGGGGGAAATTCACCCCTCCACTTT
TRBD1 TRBJ2-7 TRBV10-3 once CAISQGENYEQYF TGTGCCATCAGTCAGGGGGAAAACTACGAGCAGTACTTC
NA TRBJ2-1 TRBV24-1 NA CATSQGFDEQFF TGTGCCACCAGTCAGGGGTTTGATGAGCAGTTCTTC
NA TRBJ1-1 TRBV28 NA CASSVSNTEAFF TGTGCCAGCAGTGTCTCGAACACTGAAGCTTTCTTT
TRBD1 TRBJ2-1 TRBV12-3/TRBV12-4 NA CASRDRGNNEQFF TGTGCCAGCAGGGACAGGGGGAACAATGAGCAGTTCTTC
NA TRBJ1-2 TRBV10-3 NA CAISEVGSSYGYTF TGTGCCATCAGTGAGGTTGGCTCTAGCTATGGCTACACCTTC
TRBD1 TRBJ2-3 TRBV15 NA CATSRRQGVGTDTQYF TGTGCCACCAGCAGACGACAGGGGGTTGGTACAGATACGCAGTATTTT
TRBD2 TRBJ2-7 TRBV19 NA CATQETSGGHYEQYF TGTGCCACCCAAGAGACTAGCGGAGGCCACTACGAGCAGTACTTC
NA TRBJ1-1 TRBV11-1 NA CASSLEGQRNTEAFF TGTGCCAGCAGCTTAGAGGGACAAAGAAACACTGAAGCTTTCTTT
NA TRBJ2-5 TRBV2 NA CASSAGGIGTQYF TGTGCCAGCTCTGCCGGAGGGATCGGGACCCAGTACTTC
NA TRBJ2-7 TRBV2 NA CASTRQGPSYEQYF TGTGCCAGCACCCGGCAGGGTCCTTCCTACGAGCAGTACTTC
NA TRBJ2-7 TRBV2 NA CASSSGSASYEQYF TGTGCCAGCAGCTCCGGGTCCGCCTCCTACGAGCAGTACTTC
NA TRBJ2-3 TRBV24-1 NA CATRHYSTDTQYF TGTGCCACCCGGCACTACTCCACAGATACGCAGTATTTT
NA TRBJ1-1 TRBV2 NA CASRGRTVFMNTEAFF TGTGCCAGCAGGGGAAGGACAGTTTTCATGAACACTGAAGCTTTCTTT
NA TRBJ2-7 TRBV27 NA CASSLSRQGGYEQYF TGTGCCAGCAGTTTATCGAGGCAGGGAGGCTACGAGCAGTACTTC
NA TRBJ2-2 TRBV29-1 NA CSGRTGTTGELFF TGCAGCGGCCGAACAGGGACCACCGGGGAGCTGTTTTTT
NA TRBJ1-1 TRBV19 once CASSQIRGGGTEAFF TGTGCCAGTAGCCAAATTCGGGGGGGAGGCACTGAAGCTTTCTTT
TRBD1 TRBJ2-7 TRBV2 NA CASSEATGTGDF TGTGCCAGCAGTGAAGCGACCGGGACAGGGGATTTC
TRBD2 TRBJ2-3 TRBV10-3 NA CASGRQAGRDTQYF TGTGCCAGCGGGAGGCAAGCGGGAAGGGATACGCAGTATTTT
TRBD2 TRBJ2-1 TRBV11-2 NA CASSPRAGGPNEQFF TGTGCCAGCAGCCCCCGGGCGGGGGGGCCCAATGAGCAGTTCTTC
TRBD2 TRBJ2-2 TRBV7-2 once CASSLFSGGANTGELFF TGTGCCAGCAGCTTATTTAGCGGGGGGGCGAACACCGGGGAGCTGTTTTTT
NA TRBJ2-2 TRBV7-9 once CASSLREHGELFF TGTGCCAGCAGCTTACGGGAACACGGGGAGCTGTTTTTT
NA TRBJ1-2 TRBV2 NA CASGPQRGLNGYTF TGTGCCAGCGGGCCCCAGCGGGGGTTGAATGGCTACACCTTC
NA TRBJ1-2 TRBV4-2 NA CASSQERGAYGYTF TGTGCCAGCAGCCAAGAGCGGGGGGCCTATGGCTACACCTTC
NA TRBJ2-1 TRBV6-1 NA CASSEGDPQFF TGTGCCAGCAGTGAAGGAGATCCTCAGTTCTTC
TRBD1 TRBJ2-5 TRBV5-4 NA CASSSTGVAETQYF TGTGCCAGCAGCTCCACAGGGGTCGCAGAGACCCAGTACTTC
TRBD2 TRBJ2-7 TRBV27 NA CASSFVGLAGGTRYEQYF TGTGCCAGCAGTTTCGTCGGACTAGCGGGGGGTACCCGGTACGAGCAGTACTTC
NA TRBJ2-1 TRBV30 NA CAWSFGGGSEQFF TGTGCCTGGAGTTTTGGTGGCGGGTCTGAGCAGTTCTTC
TRBD1 TRBJ2-2 TRBV5-1 few CASSVGGQGFTGELFF TGCGCCAGCAGTGTCGGGGGACAGGGCTTTACCGGGGAGCTGTTTTTT
TRBD1 TRBJ2-1 TRBV10-3 NA CAISESRGQGAVFNEQFF TGTGCCATCAGTGAGTCTAGGGGACAGGGGGCAGTCTTCAATGAGCAGTTCTTC
NA TRBJ1-2 TRBV9 NA CASSVLADNYGYTF TGTGCCAGCAGCGTTTTGGCGGATAACTATGGCTACACCTTC
TRBD2 TRBJ2-2 TRBV27 NA CASTERGGLAGELFF TGTGCCAGCACTGAGCGGGGGGGCCTCGCCGGGGAGCTGTTTTTT
NA TRBJ2-1 TRBV5-1 NA CASSDSASSYNEQFF TGCGCCAGCAGCGATAGCGCTAGCTCCTACAATGAGCAGTTCTTC
NA TRBJ1-5 TRBV4-3 NA CASSLDTVSNQPQHF TGCGCCAGCAGCCTGGACACAGTGTCCAATCAGCCCCAGCATTTT
NA TRBJ2-7 TRBV18 NA CASSPDTSSYEQYF TGTGCCAGCTCCCCCGACACCAGCTCCTACGAGCAGTACTTC